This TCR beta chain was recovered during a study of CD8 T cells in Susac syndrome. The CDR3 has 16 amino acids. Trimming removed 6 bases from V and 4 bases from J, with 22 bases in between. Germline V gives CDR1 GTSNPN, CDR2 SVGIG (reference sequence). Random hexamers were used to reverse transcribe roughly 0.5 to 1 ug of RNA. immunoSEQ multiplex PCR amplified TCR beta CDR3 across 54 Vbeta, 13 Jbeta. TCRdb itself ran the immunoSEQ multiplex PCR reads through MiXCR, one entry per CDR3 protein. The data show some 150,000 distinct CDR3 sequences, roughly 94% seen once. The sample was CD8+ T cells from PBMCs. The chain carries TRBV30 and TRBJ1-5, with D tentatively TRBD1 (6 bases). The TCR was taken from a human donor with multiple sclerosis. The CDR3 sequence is CACQPPGQRGNQPQHF. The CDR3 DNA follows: TGTGCCTGTCAGCCCCCCGGACAGAGGGGGAATCAGCCCCAGCATTTT. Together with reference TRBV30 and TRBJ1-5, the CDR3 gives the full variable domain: SQTIHQWPATLVQPVGSPLSLECTVEGTSNPNLYWYRQAAGRGLQLLFYSVGIGQISSEVPQNLSASRPQDRQFILSSKKLLLSDSGFYLCACQPPGQRGNQPQHFGDGTRLSIL.